The 17 T cell receptor beta chains in this list originate from one sample, sequenced in a study of blood T cell repertoires in COVID-19. The data were produced by immunoSEQ multiplex PCR, yet TCRdb's version contains in-frame clones alone and is incomplete. The sample lists approximately 100,000 clones, around 85% occurring once. Material: peripheral blood. These receptor sequences come from a man aged 65-85 years with active or convalescent COVID-19.

This clone has a handful of counts. This rearrangement joins TRBV15 to TRBJ1-4, with 12 nucleotides matching TRBD1. The germline V gene has CDR1 LNHNV and CDR2 YYDKDF (reference sequence). The CDR3 is made up of 17 amino acids. The junction had 7 bases not matched to a gene; V was cut back by 1 base and J by 7 bases. In nucleotides, the CDR3 is TGTGCCACCAGCAGAGGGGGGACAGGGGGCTTTAGTGAAAAACTGTTTTTT. It yields the protein CATSRGGTGGFSEKLFF. The full variable domain, in which reference TRBV15 and TRBJ1-4 provide the parts outside the CDR3, is DAMVIQNPRYQVTQFGKPVTLSCSQTLNHNVMYWYQQKSSQAPKLLFHYYDKDFNNEADTPDNFQSRRPNTSFCFLDIRSPGLGDTAMYLCATSRGGTGGFSEKLFFGSGTQLSVL.

The J gene is TRBJ1-2, the V gene TRBV19, with D perhaps matching TRBD1 (6 bases). The CDR3 is 14 residues long. Between the trimmed V and J ends, which lost 2 bases and 2 bases, there was a span of 9 bases. Germline values: CDR1 LNHDA, CDR2 SQIVND (reference sequence). The CDR3 region is CASSIRDTNYGYTF. DNA of the CDR3: TGTGCCAGTAGTATAAGGGACACCAACTATGGCTACACCTTC.

The V gene is TRBV25-1, the J gene TRBJ1-4, with TRBD1 as a possible D gene (5 bases). The CDR3 is 16 amino acids. Trimming removed 3 bases at V and 4 bases at J, with 15 bases between. CDR1 is MGHDK, CDR2 SYGVNS, per germline. The CDR3 DNA is TGTGCCAGCAGTGAGGGTGGGGCCCATTATAATGAAAAACTGTTTTTT. Protein product: CASSEGGAHYNEKLFF.

In the case of this clone: The sample carries other DNA sequences with the same CDR3. The chain joins TRBV28 to TRBJ1-2, with unresolved D. Trimming cost V 2 bases and J 8 bases, with 9 bases left between them. The CDR3 consists of 12 residues. Germline loops: CDR1 MDHEN, CDR2 SYDVKM. The CDR3 is CASSLRGYGYTF. The CDR3 nucleotides are TGTGCCAGCAGTTTACGGGGTTACGGCTACACCTTC.

The chain has TRBV7-3 and TRBJ1-1; maybe TRBD1 (5 bases). The CDR3 totals 13 residues. The germline V and J ends were trimmed by 5 bases and 1 base, with 8 bases remaining between them. Germline assignment: CDR1 SGHTA and CDR2 FQGTGA. DNA of the CDR3: TGTGCCAGCAGCCGACAGACGAACACTGAAGCTTTCTTT. This encodes CASSRQTNTEAFF.

This sequence joins TRBV30 and TRBJ1-6; no firm D call. The V end was cut by 6 bases, the J end by 10 bases, with 16 bases between. The germline V gene encodes CDR1 GTSNPN and CDR2 SVGIG (reference sequence). This CDR3 region has 13 residues. The CDR3 DNA follows: TGTGCCTGCCAGGACTACGGGTTGTCACCCCTCCACTTT. Translation: CACQDYGLSPLHF.

The J gene is TRBJ1-4, the V gene TRBV2, with TRBD1 identical over 8 bases. Unmatched junction bases numbered 6, after V lost 1 base and J lost 8 bases. CDR1 and CDR2 (germline): SNHLY, FYNNEI. The CDR3 contains 15 residues. CDR3 residues: CASSEGQGAMEKLFF. CDR3 sequence (DNA): TGTGCCAGCAGTGAAGGGCAGGGGGCAATGGAAAAACTGTTTTTT.

The chain has TRBV12-3 or TRBV12-4 and TRBJ1-2; weak D call: TRBD1 (6 bases). The germline V and J ends were trimmed by 1 base and 5 bases, with 8 bases remaining between them. The CDR3 consists of 13 residues. DNA of the CDR3: TGTGCCAGCAGTTTAGATGGGACATATGGCTACACCTTC. Translating it yields CASSLDGTYGYTF.

This sequence joins TRBV3-1 (or the pseudogene TRBV3-2) and TRBJ2-5; the D gene is possibly TRBD1 (6 bases). V shed 2 bases and J shed 6 bases, with 10 bases lying between them. Germline CDR1 is LGHDT and CDR2 is YNNKEL (reference sequence). The CDR3 totals 13 residues. CDR3 sequence: CASSQNREQTQYF. In DNA form, the CDR3 reads TGTGCCAGCAGCCAAAACAGGGAGCAGACCCAGTACTTC.

V and J are TRBV28 and TRBJ1-6, with TRBD1 as a possible D gene (6 bases). Germline CDR1 reads MDHEN; CDR2 reads SYDVKM. Trimming pared 4 bases from V and 10 bases from J, leaving 14 bases between. The CDR3 consists of 14 residues. The CDR3 DNA reads as TGTGCCAGCAGTTCAAGCAGGGGAAAATCACCCCTCCACTTT. Its protein is CASSSSRGKSPLHF.

The chain recombines TRBV10-3 with TRBJ2-7, with D uncertain. CDR1 and CDR2 from the germline V gene are ENHRY and SYGVKD. V lost 4 bases and J lost 3, with 4 bases in between. This CDR3 contains 11 residues. CDR3 DNA: TGTGCCATCAGTGCCAACTACGAGCAGTACTTC. Translated, it gives CAISANYEQYF.

This chain uses TRBV7-9 with TRBJ2-2; 7 nucleotides line up with TRBD1. The V gene's germline CDR1 is SEHNR and CDR2 FQNEAQ (reference sequence). This CDR3 is built from 16 residues. With V trimmed by 5 bases and J by 5 bases, 11 bases remained unmatched. The CDR3 region is CASSRTTSRGTGELFF. CDR3 sequence (DNA): TGTGCCAGCAGCCGAACCACCTCCAGGGGGACCGGGGAGCTGTTTTTT.

The CDR3 protein is CAFLRQANTEAFF. The CDR3 DNA reads as TGTGCCTTCCTGAGACAGGCTAACACTGAAGCTTTCTTT. The chain uses TRBV30 and TRBJ1-1; weak D call: TRBD1 (6 bases). The germline V and J ends were trimmed by 7 bases and 2 bases, with 14 bases remaining between them. The CDR3 sequence is 13 residues long. The germline V gene has CDR1 GTSNPN and CDR2 SVGIG (reference sequence).

The chain is built from TRBV3-1 (or the pseudogene TRBV3-2) and TRBJ1-2, with D possibly TRBD1 on 6 matching bases. V was cut by 4 bases and J by 0 bases, with 12 bases left in between. Germline V CDR1 and CDR2: LGHDT, YNNKEL (reference sequence). CDR3 size: 15 residues. CDR3 in amino acids: CASSPGEGANYGYTF. For the CDR3, the DNA is TGTGCCAGCAGCCCCGGCGAGGGGGCTAACTATGGCTACACCTTC.

This clone was counted a few times. The CDR3 DNA follows: TGTGCCTGGAGTCACCGGGACAGGGTCACCGGGGAGCTGTTTTTT. Translating it yields CAWSHRDRVTGELFF. The chain combines TRBV30 with TRBJ2-2; 9 bases line up with TRBD1. CDR3 length: 15 residues. Looked up from germline, CDR1 is GTSNPN and CDR2 is SVGIG (reference sequence). V was pared by 2 bases and J by 4 bases, with 5 bases of the junction left unmatched.

The chain has TRBV29-1 and TRBJ2-1; a weak D match, TRBD1 (6 bases). This CDR3 spans 14 amino acids. Germline V gives CDR1 SQVTM, CDR2 ANQGSEA. Trimming pared 6 bases from V and 5 bases from J, leaving 17 bases between. This CDR3 reads CSVDGGAGHNEQFF. The CDR3, as DNA: TGCAGCGTGGATGGGGGCGCAGGCCACAATGAGCAGTTCTTC.

V gene TRBV4-1 combines with J gene TRBJ2-6; D may be TRBD1 (6 bases). Trimming stripped 4 bases from V and 0 bases from J, with 10 bases between. The germline V gene encodes CDR1 MGHRA and CDR2 YSYEKL. The CDR3 runs to 16 residues. The CDR3 sequence is CASSLMTGSGANVLTF. The CDR3 coding sequence is TGCGCCAGCAGCCTGATGACAGGCTCTGGGGCCAACGTCCTGACTTTC.